Listed below are T cell receptor beta chains from one sample, sequenced in a study of T cell responses to AZD1222 COVID-19 vaccine. The protocol was immunoSEQ multiplex PCR, while the TCRdb copy is restricted to in-frame clones and leaves out a portion. Altogether around 130,000 clones are present, 93% being singletons, with the ten largest covering around 3.1%. This specimen was peripheral blood, taken on day 0 of AZD1222 vaccination. These receptors all come from an adult in good health. CDR3s include the opening cysteine and the closing phenylalanine or tryptophan. A D gene is named only where the DNA matches it firmly. Clone size, where shown, is once, few, many, or a class for clones that have expanded.

- | - | TRBJ1-6 | TRBV6-5 | CASSYWGDHNSPLHF | TGTGCCAGCAGTTACTGGGGGGACCATAATTCACCCCTCCACTTT
- | - | TRBJ1-1 | TRBV7-9 | CASSSRVNTEAFF | TGTGCCAGCAGCTCACGGGTGAACACTGAAGCTTTCTTT
- | - | TRBJ2-2 | TRBV28 | CASQFSDRENTGELFF | TGTGCCAGCCAATTTTCGGACAGAGAGAACACCGGGGAGCTGTTTTTT
- | - | TRBJ1-6 | TRBV5-4 | CASSLRTQSNSPLHF | TGTGCCAGCAGCTTAAGGACACAATCTAATTCACCCCTCCACTTT
- | - | TRBJ1-1 | TRBV27 | CASSPKILRMNTEAFF | TGTGCCAGCAGTCCTAAAATCCTACGGATGAACACTGAAGCTTTCTTT
- | TRBD1 | TRBJ1-1 | TRBV19 | CASSGFRSGTGKTEAFF | TGTGCCAGTAGTGGGTTTCGTTCAGGGACAGGGAAAACTGAAGCTTTCTTT
- | - | TRBJ2-3 | TRBV7-9 | CASSSLERDTQYF | TGTGCCAGCAGCTCTCTAGAGAGAGATACGCAGTATTTT
- | - | TRBJ1-2 | TRBV9 | CASSVGLWGYGYTF | TGTGCCAGCAGCGTAGGGTTATGGGGCTATGGCTACACCTTC
- | TRBD1 | TRBJ2-5 | TRBV5-5 | CASSLRDSWETQYF | TGTGCCAGCAGCTTGAGGGACAGTTGGGAGACCCAGTACTTC
- | - | TRBJ2-1 | TRBV24-1 | CATLQGRSSYNEQFF | TGTGCCACCCTGCAAGGGCGTAGCTCCTACAATGAGCAGTTCTTC
few | - | TRBJ2-7 | TRBV5-1 | CASSPGTGGEQYF | TGCGCCAGCAGCCCCGGGACCGGGGGCGAGCAGTACTTC
- | - | TRBJ1-6 | TRBV5-1 | CASSPDALTVTQYNSPLHF | TGCGCCAGCAGCCCGGACGCCTTGACAGTAACCCAATATAATTCACCCCTCCACTTT
- | - | TRBJ2-3 | TRBV20-1 | CSVGPTDTQYF | TGCAGTGTAGGCCCAACAGATACGCAGTATTTT
- | - | TRBJ2-7 | TRBV10-3 | CAISESETLIEQYF | TGTGCCATCAGTGAGTCGGAGACATTAATCGAGCAGTACTTC
once | TRBD1 | TRBJ1-2 | TRBV5-8 | CASSLGDSVYEGYTF | TGTGCCAGCAGCTTGGGGGACAGCGTCTACGAAGGCTACACCTTC
once | TRBD1 | TRBJ1-5 | TRBV27 | CASKDRAVYSDNQPQHF | TGTGCCAGCAAAGACAGGGCAGTATATAGCGACAATCAGCCCCAGCATTTT
- | - | TRBJ1-5 | TRBV19 | CASSMKVFNQPQHF | TGTGCCAGTAGTATGAAGGTTTTCAATCAGCCCCAGCATTTT
- | TRBD2 | TRBJ2-7 | TRBV9 | CASSIPGEGSSYEQYF | TGTGCCAGCAGCATTCCTGGGGAGGGGAGCTCCTACGAGCAGTACTTC
- | TRBD2 | TRBJ2-7 | TRBV18 | CASSVSAGSSYEQYF | TGTGCCAGCTCAGTTTCAGCGGGAAGCTCCTACGAGCAGTACTTC
- | - | TRBJ1-2 | TRBV4-1 | CASSQDRSGANYGYTF | TGCGCCAGCAGCCAAGACAGGAGCGGAGCTAACTATGGCTACACCTTC
once | - | TRBJ1-2 | TRBV12-3/TRBV12-4 | CASSLGEGYGYTF | TGTGCCAGCAGTTTAGGGGAGGGTTATGGCTACACCTTC
- | - | TRBJ2-1 | TRBV27 | CASRLKNPYNEQFF | TGTGCCAGCCGCCTCAAAAACCCCTACAATGAGCAGTTCTTC
once | - | TRBJ2-2 | TRBV5-1 | CASSLASGAQGTGELFF | TGCGCCAGCAGCTTGGCCTCAGGGGCTCAGGGCACCGGGGAGCTGTTTTTT
- | - | TRBJ1-1 | TRBV11-3 | CASSLRPTGEAFF | TGTGCCAGCAGCTTGCGCCCGACGGGTGAAGCTTTCTTT
- | - | TRBJ2-5 | TRBV7-8 | CASSLVGGRQETQYF | TGTGCCAGCAGCTTAGTAGGGGGTCGGCAAGAGACCCAGTACTTC
once | - | TRBJ2-7 | TRBV28 | CASSSEWEQYF | TGTGCCAGCAGTTCCGAGTGGGAGCAGTACTTC
- | TRBD2 | TRBJ2-7 | TRBV9 | CASSPHSGGVSYEQYF | TGTGCCAGCAGCCCCCATAGTGGGGGGGTATCCTACGAGCAGTACTTC
- | TRBD2 | TRBJ2-1 | TRBV27 | CASSSFPTSGSSYNEQFF | TGTGCCAGCAGTTCCTTCCCGACTAGCGGGAGCTCCTACAATGAGCAGTTCTTC
- | - | TRBJ1-4 | TRBV6-5 | CASSSGSGREKLFF | TGTGCCAGCAGTTCCGGCTCAGGGCGTGAAAAACTGTTTTTT
- | - | TRBJ1-1 | TRBV29-1 | CSVEHGRTEAFF | TGCAGCGTTGAACATGGGCGAACTGAAGCTTTCTTT
- | TRBD1 | TRBJ2-3 | TRBV28 | CASSPWTGLADTQYF | TGTGCCAGCAGTCCCTGGACAGGATTGGCGGATACGCAGTATTTT
once | - | TRBJ1-5 | TRBV4-1 | CASSQEVWARGQPQHF | TGCGCCAGCAGCCAAGAGGTGTGGGCCCGGGGGCAGCCCCAGCATTTT